Listed here are 2 T cell receptor beta chains from one sample, sequenced in a study of blood T cell repertoires in COVID-19. Here immunoSEQ multiplex PCR was the method, and the copy in TCRdb shows in-frame clones only, minus some. The sample shows 75,000 to 90,000 clones, approximately 80% of them seen only once. The sample comprised peripheral blood. These receptor sequences come from a man older than 75 with active or convalescent COVID-19.

This clone was seen only a few times. V usage is TRBV5-6 and J usage is TRBJ2-7; D unresolved. With 0 bases removed from V and 8 bases from J, the gap between germline ends came to 15 bases. This CDR3 has 14 residues. Germline loops: CDR1 SGHDT, CDR2 YYEEEE. The CDR3, as DNA: TGTGCCAGCAGCTTGGGCGCCGTCCCTTCAAAGCAGTACGTC. Translated, it gives CASSLGAVPSKQYV.

On this clone: An end of the junction does not agree with germline; a read error may underlie this. The CDR3, as DNA: TGTGCTAGCAGCTGGGGGGAACAAGAGACCCAGTACTTC. Translation gives CASSWGEQETQYF. This rearrangement joins TRBV7-7 to TRBJ2-5; D may be TRBD2 (6 bases). Germline CDR1 SSHAT, CDR2 FNYEAQ (reference sequence). The CDR3 is 13 amino acids.